These T cell receptor beta chains were read from a single sample in a study of blood T cell repertoires in COVID-19. Produced via immunoSEQ multiplex PCR; TCRdb's table is partial and in-frame only. The top ten hold 3% to 4.5% of the sample, which has about 140,000 clones, 79% seen once. What was sequenced was peripheral blood. Receptors originate from a man aged 55 to 70 with acute or convalescent COVID-19. The CDR3 runs from the conserved cysteine through the conserved F or W. Fields, in order: V gene, CDR3 length, J gene, clone size, D gene, CDR3 DNA, CDR3 protein. The D gene is left open where the match is weak. The size of a clone is reported for some rows only, either as once, few or many, or as a class for expanded clones.

TRBV7-8,15,TRBJ1-5,-,TRBD1,TGTGCCAGCAGCTTGGGACAGGGTCGCAATCAGCCCCAGCATTTT,CASSLGQGRNQPQHF
TRBV12-3/TRBV12-4,13,TRBJ1-1,few,-,TGTGCCAGCAGTTTCACACCGGGCACTGAAGCTTTCTTT,CASSFTPGTEAFF
TRBV2,13,TRBJ2-7,-,-,TGTGCCAGCAGTGAAGAGATCCGGGGCGAGCAGTACTTC,CASSEEIRGEQYF
TRBV5-4,16,TRBJ2-2,-,-,TGTGCCAGCAGCTTGGCCGGCACAGGAAACACCGGGGAGCTGTTTTTT,CASSLAGTGNTGELFF
TRBV6-5,13,TRBJ1-2,once,TRBD1,TGTGCCAGCAGTACGGGACAGCCTAGGGGCTACACCTTC,CASSTGQPRGYTF
TRBV27,16,TRBJ2-2,-,-,TGTGCCAGCAGTTCACTAGCTTGGGGGAACACCGGGGAGCTGTTTTTT,CASSSLAWGNTGELFF
TRBV20-1,13,TRBJ1-3,-,-,TGCAGTGCTAGTTCACGAGCAGGAAACACCATATATTTT,CSASSRAGNTIYF
TRBV5-5,15,TRBJ1-2,-,-,TGTGCCAGCAGCTTGTCCACAACAGAAAACTATGGCTACACCTTC,CASSLSTTENYGYTF
TRBV18,15,TRBJ1-4,-,-,TGTGCCAGCTCACCGGCGTCGGGGTCTAATGAAAAACTGTTTTTT,CASSPASGSNEKLFF
TRBV18,16,TRBJ2-7,many,-,TGTGCCAGCTCACCACCGGGGGGTAGGAGAGACTACGAGCAGTACTTC,CASSPPGGRRDYEQYF
TRBV7-9,12,TRBJ2-1,-,-,TGTGCCAGCAGCTTAATTCTAGATGAGCAGTTCTTC,CASSLILDEQFF
TRBV6-6,14,TRBJ1-3,-,TRBD1,TGTGCCAGCAGTCCCCGGGACAGGGAGAACACCATATATTTT,CASSPRDRENTIYF
TRBV12-3/TRBV12-4,13,TRBJ2-7,-,-,TGTGCCAGCAGTTTCGGTACAAGGGGAGAGCAGTACTTC,CASSFGTRGEQYF
TRBV10-3,13,TRBJ2-1,-,-,TGTGCCATCAGAAAGGGAGGGGGAGGTGAGCAGTTCTTC,CAIRKGGGGEQFF
TRBV29-1,11,TRBJ1-1,-,-,TGCAGCGCCGATACCGGGATCGAAGCTTTCTTT,CSADTGIEAFF
TRBV30,15,TRBJ2-3,once,TRBD1,TGTGCCTGGAGTCCCCCGACAGGGTACACAGATACGCAGTATTTT,CAWSPPTGYTDTQYF